A single sample is the source of the 2 T cell receptor beta chains below, sequenced in a study of PD-1 blockade in classical Hodgkin lymphoma. Time point denoted: newly diagnosed, previously untreated cHL patient sample. Magnetic negative selection was used to purify CD4+ T cells from thawed PBMCs. TCRdb's copy holds only in-frame clones and misses some; the assay was immunoSEQ multiplex PCR. The profile shows 20,000 to 25,000 clones, more than 90% of them singletons. The sequenced sample was CD4+ T cells from blood. All receptors come from a human donor with classical Hodgkin lymphoma.

V is TRBV4-2 and J is TRBJ2-2, with D possibly matching TRBD2 (5 bases). Germline V CDR1 and CDR2: LGHNA, YNFKEQ. V was pared by 0 bases and J by 8 bases, with 22 bases between. The CDR3 runs to 18 residues. The CDR3 loop reads CASSQDVWISGKAGELFF. CDR3 sequence (DNA): TGTGCCAGCAGCCAAGATGTTTGGATCTCGGGGAAAGCAGGGGAGCTGTTTTTT.

In this sample, this clone turned up once. The chain employs TRBV19 and TRBJ2-1, with a weak D call TRBD1 (6 bases). This CDR3 comprises 15 residues. The germline gives CDR1 LNHDA, CDR2 SQIVND (reference sequence). V was trimmed by 1 base and J by 3 bases, leaving 10 bases between them. DNA for the CDR3: TGTGCCAGTAGTATAGCCCCGGACAGCTACAATGAGCAGTTCTTC. This translates into CASSIAPDSYNEQFF.